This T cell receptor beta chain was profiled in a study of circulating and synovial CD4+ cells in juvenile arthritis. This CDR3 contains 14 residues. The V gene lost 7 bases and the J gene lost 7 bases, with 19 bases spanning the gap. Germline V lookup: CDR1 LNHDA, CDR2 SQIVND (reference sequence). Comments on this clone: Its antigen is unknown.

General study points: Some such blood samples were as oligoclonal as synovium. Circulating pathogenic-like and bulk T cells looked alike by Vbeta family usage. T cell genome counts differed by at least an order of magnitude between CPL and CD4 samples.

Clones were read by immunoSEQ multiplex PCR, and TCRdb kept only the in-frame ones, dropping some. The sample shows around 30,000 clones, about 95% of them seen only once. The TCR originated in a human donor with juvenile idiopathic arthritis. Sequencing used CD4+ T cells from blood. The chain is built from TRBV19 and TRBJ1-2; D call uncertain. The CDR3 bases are TGTGCCAGTACCCCTACACTAGAACCTCGTGGCTACACCTTC. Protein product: CASTPTLEPRGYTF.